This record concerns one T cell receptor beta chain sequence. Its antigen specificity is not known. No quality values exist for individual bases; no much larger clone is one base distant. Libraries were prepared through the immunoSEQ multiplex PCR assay. The source is immuneACCESS, and TCRdb retained only in-frame sequences with V and J called. Part of the clones is not carried over; for the studies checked, unresolved V genes explain less than half of this, and the remainder is unexplained. Recorded for this sample are about 69,000 clones; approximately 88% of them occurred a single time. The top ten clones comprise 4% to 5% of the sample. The CDR3 contains 14 residues, cysteine and phenylalanine counted. Solely the CDR3 DNA is kept, with 42 bases framed from the first base. V is reduced by 3 bases and J by 3 bases, leaving a spacing of 12 bases between them. CDR1 and CDR2, per the germline V gene, are KGHSH and LQKENI.

The data are from a study of technical replicates of blood from several donors (dated by TCRdb to 2016 to 2017). The sequencing sample was made of PBMCs. The source of this sequence is a human donor in good health. Some clones in this sample may be carry-over from other donors' samples. The receptor chain draws on TRBV18 and TRBJ2-7; there is no confident call for the D gene. The DNA sequence follows: TGTGCCAGCTCACCTGACTTGCTCCTCTACGAGCAGTACTTC. This is translated as CASSPDLLLYEQYF.